The rows below give T cell receptor beta chains drawn from one sample of a study of beta chain features in type 1 diabetes. Assay used: immunoSEQ multiplex PCR; TCRdb lists only in-frame clones, some missing. The sample contains more than 100,000 clones, less than 20% of which appear only once. The sequenced sample was central memory CD4+ T cells from blood. The receptors stem from a man aged 25 to 45 with type 1 diabetes. Both conserved end residues are part of each CDR3. The order of the fields is CDR3 DNA, CDR3 protein, D gene, V gene, J gene, clone size. A D gene is named only where the DNA matches it firmly. The listing skips clone size in some rows; elsewhere it reads once, few, many or a size class.

CDR3nt: TGTGCCAGTGACCCGGGACGGAGTGAAGCTTTCTTT
CDR3aa: CASDPGRSEAFF
d_gene: -
v_gene: TRBV19
j_gene: TRBJ1-1
abundance: few

CDR3nt: TGTGCCTGGGGTGTCTTCGGGAATTCACCCCTCCACTTT
CDR3aa: CAWGVFGNSPLHF
d_gene: -
v_gene: TRBV30
j_gene: TRBJ1-6
abundance: -

CDR3nt: TGTGCCAGCAGCGCCTCCGGGACTAGCGCCTACAATGAGCAGTTCTTC
CDR3aa: CASSASGTSAYNEQFF
d_gene: TRBD2
v_gene: TRBV7-2
j_gene: TRBJ2-1
abundance: few

CDR3nt: TGTGCCAGCAGCCCCCTAGGGACTAGCGACGAGCAGTACTTC
CDR3aa: CASSPLGTSDEQYF
d_gene: TRBD2
v_gene: TRBV7-9
j_gene: TRBJ2-7
abundance: -

CDR3nt: TGTGCCTGGAGTAGGGGTAGCAATCAGCCCCAGCATTTT
CDR3aa: CAWSRGSNQPQHF
d_gene: -
v_gene: TRBV30
j_gene: TRBJ1-5
abundance: -

CDR3nt: TGCAGCGGCCGACAGGGAGGGGAGACCCAGTACTTC
CDR3aa: CSGRQGGETQYF
d_gene: -
v_gene: TRBV29-1
j_gene: TRBJ2-5
abundance: few

CDR3nt: TGTGCCAGCAGCTGGACCGGGGGCCAAAACATTCAGTACTTC
CDR3aa: CASSWTGGQNIQYF
d_gene: -
v_gene: TRBV7-2
j_gene: TRBJ2-4
abundance: many

CDR3nt: TGCGCCAGCAGCTTAGTCGAGAGCTCCTACGAGCAGTACTTC
CDR3aa: CASSLVESSYEQYF
d_gene: -
v_gene: TRBV5-1
j_gene: TRBJ2-7
abundance: many

CDR3nt: TGTGCCAGCAGCCAAGATTTCAGTAATTTGGAGACCCAGTACTTC
CDR3aa: CASSQDFSNLETQYF
d_gene: -
v_gene: TRBV14
j_gene: TRBJ2-5
abundance: many

CDR3nt: TGTGCCAGCAGTGCTCGGACAGGGGACACTGAAGCTTTCTTT
CDR3aa: CASSARTGDTEAFF
d_gene: TRBD1
v_gene: TRBV6-5
j_gene: TRBJ1-1
abundance: -

CDR3nt: TGTGCCAGCAGCCCCGCAAGGAGGGGGCTTGGAGATACGCAGTATTTT
CDR3aa: CASSPARRGLGDTQYF
d_gene: -
v_gene: TRBV7-2
j_gene: TRBJ2-3
abundance: -

CDR3nt: TGTGCCAGCTACCCGGGACAGCGGGGAGAGACCCAGTACTTC
CDR3aa: CASYPGQRGETQYF
d_gene: -
v_gene: TRBV28
j_gene: TRBJ2-5
abundance: -

CDR3nt: TGCGCCAGCAGCCAAGATAATTGGAAACCCGGCTACACCTTC
CDR3aa: CASSQDNWKPGYTF
d_gene: -
v_gene: TRBV4-3
j_gene: TRBJ1-2
abundance: -

CDR3nt: TGTGCCAGCTCACCTAGTTCGGGACAGGCCCACGAGCAGTACTTC
CDR3aa: CASSPSSGQAHEQYF
d_gene: TRBD1
v_gene: TRBV18
j_gene: TRBJ2-7
abundance: -

CDR3nt: TGTGCCAGCACCGCGGACAGGTTTACCTACGAGCAGTACTTC
CDR3aa: CASTADRFTYEQYF
d_gene: TRBD1
v_gene: TRBV6-1
j_gene: TRBJ2-7
abundance: few

CDR3nt: TGTGCCAGCAGCTTAGCCGGCGGGAGCTCCTACGAGCAGTACTTC
CDR3aa: CASSLAGGSSYEQYF
d_gene: TRBD2
v_gene: TRBV7-2
j_gene: TRBJ2-7
abundance: -

CDR3nt: TGTGCTAGCAGCTTGGACAACCAACTGCGGGAGACCCAGTACTTC
CDR3aa: CASSLDNQLRETQYF
d_gene: -
v_gene: TRBV7-7
j_gene: TRBJ2-5
abundance: few

CDR3nt: TGTGCCAGCCAAAGGGACCGAGATCAGCCCCAGCATTTT
CDR3aa: CASQRDRDQPQHF
d_gene: -
v_gene: TRBV27
j_gene: TRBJ1-5
abundance: many

CDR3nt: TGCGCCAGCAGCCAAGATAGGCACAGCTATGGCTACACCTTC
CDR3aa: CASSQDRHSYGYTF
d_gene: -
v_gene: TRBV4-3
j_gene: TRBJ1-2
abundance: few

CDR3nt: TGTGCCAGCAGCCCTGGCGGGGGGCTGGGGGAAAAACTGTTTTTT
CDR3aa: CASSPGGGLGEKLFF
d_gene: -
v_gene: TRBV5-5
j_gene: TRBJ1-4
abundance: -

CDR3nt: TGTGCCAGCATTCGGGCTAGCGGACCCTACGAGCAGTACTTC
CDR3aa: CASIRASGPYEQYF
d_gene: TRBD2
v_gene: TRBV7-2
j_gene: TRBJ2-7
abundance: few

CDR3nt: TGTGCCAGCAGTTATGACACACAAGAGACCCAGTACTTC
CDR3aa: CASSYDTQETQYF
d_gene: -
v_gene: TRBV2
j_gene: TRBJ2-5
abundance: -

CDR3nt: TGTGCCAGCAGCTTGGACAGGGGTGGCTACACCTTC
CDR3aa: CASSLDRGGYTF
d_gene: TRBD1
v_gene: TRBV7-9
j_gene: TRBJ1-2
abundance: -

CDR3nt: TGTGCCAGCAGCCTGACAGGGTCAATGGATTCACCCCTCCACTTT
CDR3aa: CASSLTGSMDSPLHF
d_gene: TRBD1
v_gene: TRBV7-2
j_gene: TRBJ1-6
abundance: few

CDR3nt: TGTGCCAGCAGCCGTGGGACAGGATACTACAATGAGCAGTTCTTC
CDR3aa: CASSRGTGYYNEQFF
d_gene: TRBD1
v_gene: TRBV7-2
j_gene: TRBJ2-1
abundance: -

CDR3nt: TGTGCCAGCAGCGAACAGGGAGAATACAATGAGCAGTTCTTC
CDR3aa: CASSEQGEYNEQFF
d_gene: -
v_gene: TRBV7-2
j_gene: TRBJ2-1
abundance: few

CDR3nt: TGTGCCAGTGGGACTAGCGGGCAGGGTGAGCAGTTCTTC
CDR3aa: CASGTSGQGEQFF
d_gene: TRBD2
v_gene: TRBV19
j_gene: TRBJ2-1
abundance: -

CDR3nt: TGCGCCAGCAGCCAAGAGACAGGGAGAGCCAAAAACATTCAGTACTTC
CDR3aa: CASSQETGRAKNIQYF
d_gene: TRBD1
v_gene: TRBV5-1
j_gene: TRBJ2-4
abundance: few

CDR3nt: TGTGCCAGCGCTTCCGCGATCGAGCAAGAGACCCAGTACTTC
CDR3aa: CASASAIEQETQYF
d_gene: -
v_gene: TRBV6-6
j_gene: TRBJ2-5
abundance: -

CDR3nt: TGTGCCAGCAGCCAAGTTACGATCCGGGACAGTTCTGGCTACACCTTC
CDR3aa: CASSQVTIRDSSGYTF
d_gene: TRBD1
v_gene: TRBV4-2
j_gene: TRBJ1-2
abundance: few

CDR3nt: TGTGCCAGTAGTTTTGGGGGACGGGAGACCCAGTACTTC
CDR3aa: CASSFGGRETQYF
d_gene: -
v_gene: TRBV19
j_gene: TRBJ2-5
abundance: -

CDR3nt: TGTGCCAGCAGTGAGGGCGGGACAGGCAAGGGCTACACCTTC
CDR3aa: CASSEGGTGKGYTF
d_gene: TRBD1
v_gene: TRBV25-1
j_gene: TRBJ1-2
abundance: -

CDR3nt: TGTGCCAGCAGTTCTCACACGGACAGCACGGAGTACTTC
CDR3aa: CASSSHTDSTEYF
d_gene: -
v_gene: TRBV28
j_gene: TRBJ2-7
abundance: -

CDR3nt: TGTGCCAGCAGTTTCCGAGGTGGTGACGAGCAGTACTTC
CDR3aa: CASSFRGGDEQYF
d_gene: -
v_gene: TRBV27
j_gene: TRBJ2-7
abundance: few

CDR3nt: TGTGCCAGCAGCTCGGCGGAGTCTAAGTACGAGCAGTACTTC
CDR3aa: CASSSAESKYEQYF
d_gene: -
v_gene: TRBV7-9
j_gene: TRBJ2-7
abundance: -

CDR3nt: TGCAGCGTTGGCCCCGGGACAGAAACTGAAAAACTGTTTTTT
CDR3aa: CSVGPGTETEKLFF
d_gene: TRBD1
v_gene: TRBV29-1
j_gene: TRBJ1-4
abundance: -

CDR3nt: TGTGCCAGCGACATCTCCTACGAGCAGTACTTC
CDR3aa: CASDISYEQYF
d_gene: -
v_gene: TRBV2
j_gene: TRBJ2-7
abundance: few

CDR3nt: TGCAGTGCTAGACGCCAAGAGACCCAGTACTTC
CDR3aa: CSARRQETQYF
d_gene: -
v_gene: TRBV20-1
j_gene: TRBJ2-5
abundance: -

CDR3nt: TGCGCCAGCAGCTTGGAATCCGGGACAGGGAAGAGCTACACCTTC
CDR3aa: CASSLESGTGKSYTF
d_gene: TRBD1
v_gene: TRBV5-1
j_gene: TRBJ1-2
abundance: few

CDR3nt: TGTGCCAGCAGCGTAGAGGCAGGCCACCATAATTCACCCCTCCACTTT
CDR3aa: CASSVEAGHHNSPLHF
d_gene: -
v_gene: TRBV9
j_gene: TRBJ1-6
abundance: -

CDR3nt: TGTGCCAGCAGCTCAGGGACAGGGAGGAACATTCAGTACTTC
CDR3aa: CASSSGTGRNIQYF
d_gene: TRBD1
v_gene: TRBV7-2
j_gene: TRBJ2-4
abundance: -

CDR3nt: TGTGCCAGCAGCTTAGCTCCCAGGGATGGAAACACCATATATTTT
CDR3aa: CASSLAPRDGNTIYF
d_gene: -
v_gene: TRBV7-2
j_gene: TRBJ1-3
abundance: few

CDR3nt: TGTGCCAGCAGCCCGGACAGCGATACCTACGAGCAGTACTTC
CDR3aa: CASSPDSDTYEQYF
d_gene: -
v_gene: TRBV9
j_gene: TRBJ2-7
abundance: -

CDR3nt: TGTGCCAGCAGCGCGGCGCTAGGGGGCCGGTCACCCCTCCACTTT
CDR3aa: CASSAALGGRSPLHF
d_gene: TRBD1
v_gene: TRBV5-4
j_gene: TRBJ1-6
abundance: many

CDR3nt: TGTGCCAGCAGCCAAGACGGGATTAGCACCATATATTTT
CDR3aa: CASSQDGISTIYF
d_gene: -
v_gene: TRBV4-2
j_gene: TRBJ1-3
abundance: once

CDR3nt: TGTGCCAGCAGCTTAGTTACGCCCGGGGAGCTGTTTTTT
CDR3aa: CASSLVTPGELFF
d_gene: -
v_gene: TRBV7-2
j_gene: TRBJ2-2
abundance: few

CDR3nt: TGTGCCACCAGCAGAGATCGACAGGGACAGCCCCAGCATTTT
CDR3aa: CATSRDRQGQPQHF
d_gene: TRBD1
v_gene: TRBV15
j_gene: TRBJ1-5
abundance: medium-sized

CDR3nt: TGCAGCGTGGACGAGACAGGGGGCGAGAGTTTTGGCTACACCTTC
CDR3aa: CSVDETGGESFGYTF
d_gene: TRBD1
v_gene: TRBV29-1
j_gene: TRBJ1-2
abundance: -

CDR3nt: TGCAGCGTTGCGACCGGGACCGGGTACGAGCAGTACTTC
CDR3aa: CSVATGTGYEQYF
d_gene: -
v_gene: TRBV29-1
j_gene: TRBJ2-7
abundance: few

CDR3nt: TGTGCCAGCAGATACAGTAACACCGGGGAGCTGTTTTTT
CDR3aa: CASRYSNTGELFF
d_gene: -
v_gene: TRBV4-2
j_gene: TRBJ2-2
abundance: -

CDR3nt: TGTGCCAGCAGCTTAGAGGCAGGGCGAACCTACGAGCAGTACTTC
CDR3aa: CASSLEAGRTYEQYF
d_gene: -
v_gene: TRBV7-2
j_gene: TRBJ2-7
abundance: -

CDR3nt: TGTGCCAGCAGTATAGGACACACCTACGAGCAGTACTTC
CDR3aa: CASSIGHTYEQYF
d_gene: -
v_gene: TRBV25-1
j_gene: TRBJ2-7
abundance: -

CDR3nt: TGCAGTGCTAGAGGGACTAGTGAGCAGTTCTTC
CDR3aa: CSARGTSEQFF
d_gene: TRBD2
v_gene: TRBV20-1
j_gene: TRBJ2-1
abundance: -

CDR3nt: TGTGCCAGCAGCGCCGGCCGGGACAAAGCTTTCTTT
CDR3aa: CASSAGRDKAFF
d_gene: -
v_gene: TRBV9
j_gene: TRBJ1-1
abundance: few

CDR3nt: TGTGCCAGCGGACGTACCGATAACTATGGCTACACCTTC
CDR3aa: CASGRTDNYGYTF
d_gene: -
v_gene: TRBV5-4
j_gene: TRBJ1-2
abundance: -

CDR3nt: TGTGCCAGCACCCAACCCGGAGCAGGGAAAGCTTTCTTT
CDR3aa: CASTQPGAGKAFF
d_gene: -
v_gene: TRBV7-3
j_gene: TRBJ1-1
abundance: -